These 3 T cell receptor beta chains came from one sample sequenced in a study of blood T cell repertoires in COVID-19. Measured with immunoSEQ multiplex PCR; TCRdb has only the in-frame clones, and not every one. The sample has almost 50,000 clones, roughly 89% seen once. The sequencing input was peripheral blood. All receptors come from a middle-aged man with acute or convalescent COVID-19.

In its sample, this clone was seen once. The V call is TRBV6-5, the J call TRBJ2-2; perhaps TRBD2 as D (6 bases). The CDR3 extends over 14 amino acids. Germline CDR1 reads MNHEY; CDR2 reads SVGAGI. The V end lost 11 bases, the J end lost 2 bases, and 15 bases lay between the germline ends. CDR3 in amino acids: CAGTGTVNTGELFF. The CDR3 DNA reads TGTGCCGGGACTGGGACGGTAAACACCGGGGAGCTGTTTTTT.

As DNA, the CDR3 is TGCGCCAGCAGCGAGCAGACAGGGACAGGGGCCAACGTCCTGACTTTC. Residues: CASSEQTGTGANVLTF. The chain joins TRBV5-1 to TRBJ2-6; 7 bases are shared with TRBD1. The CDR3 covers 16 residues. The ends lost 4 bases at V and 4 bases at J; junction bases unmatched: 8. Germline V gene lookup returns CDR1 SGHRS and CDR2 YFSETQ.

CDR3: CASSLDFNEQYF. Written as DNA, the CDR3 is TGTGCCAGCAGCCTGGACTTCAACGAGCAGTACTTC. The J gene is TRBJ2-7, the V gene TRBV7-9, with D possibly being TRBD2 (5 bases). V dropped 5 bases and J dropped 5 bases, with 10 bases sitting between them. This CDR3 is 12 amino acids long. Germline V CDR1 and CDR2: SEHNR, FQNEAQ (reference sequence).